This T cell receptor beta chain was profiled in a study of blood T cell repertoires in COVID-19 (dated by TCRdb to the early 2020s). As for the study more broadly: Collaborator samples came from the United States, Italy and Spain and covered acute and convalescent phases of COVID-19. A de-identified subject ID, COVID-19 status, age in years and sex were almost always included in the sample metadata. The material from the prospective study consisted of cDNA or gDNA derived from T cells, B-cell-depleted T cells, or PBMCs. HLA class I and class II types, where available, came from metadata supplied by the sample provider rather than from assay-based typing. The repertoires were released in a freely available public database intended as a resource for research on the immune response to SARS-CoV-2. Deeply sampled blood TCRbeta repertoires from subjects exposed to, actively infected with, or recovered from COVID-19 were included in the dataset. The samples were drawn from two sources: the first 160 participants of the ongoing ImmuneRACE study, and 1,000 to 1,500 subjects contributed by 6 global collaborators.

Participants in the prospective study were enrolled through a virtual design, were aged about 18 to 100 years, and lived in 24 United States geographic areas. In the prospective study, participants were assigned to cohorts based on the clinical history participants reported in a screening survey and a study questionnaire. For ImmuneRACE Cohort 3, a participant was defined as recovered based on two consecutive negative NP/OP PCR tests, clearance by a healthcare professional, or resolution of symptoms. In the prospective study, mobile phlebotomists collected whole blood, serum and a nasopharyngeal or oropharyngeal swab from each participant. Over a roughly 2-month period, participants in the prospective study had the option of providing additional blood draws and questionnaires. Before DNA extraction, blood samples from the prospective study were shipped at room temperature or frozen. V gives up 0 bases and J gives up 2 bases, and the segment between their germline ends measures 7 bases. From the germline V gene, CDR1 is SGHTA and CDR2 is FQGTGA. The CDR3, cysteine through phenylalanine, is 14 amino acids long. Here the CDR3 DNA is all that survives: 42 bases in frame from base 1.

About this clone itself: Its binding antigen is unknown. Per-base qualities were not stored, and no clone one base away is much larger. Different DNA sequences within this sample yield the same CDR3.

The immunoSEQ Assay, a bias-controlled multiplex PCR, was used to amplify TCRbeta CDR3 regions from genomic DNA. The study's processing was this. Within the assay, amplification of reference gene primers was used to estimate how many nucleated cells each sample contained. To quantify the absolute abundance of each unique TCRbeta CDR3 rearrangement, sequence reads were collapsed and filtered. Productive Simpson clonality was computed per sample as the square root of Simpson's diversity index over productive rearrangements. Not all clones reach the TCRdb copy of this immuneACCESS table, which keeps in-frame sequences only. Checked studies attribute under half of the gap to unresolved V genes and leave the rest unexplained. V, J and clone size are those of that table, while D and trimming were read from the DNA. Within this sample are about 260,000 clones, with approximately 90% of them counted one time only. Together, the top ten hold 3% of the sample.

Results the study describes overall, beyond this receptor: Clinical and demographic metadata were provided uncurated, with the amount varying by source and participant.

The sample was PBMCs or T cells enriched from blood (not recorded which). The clonotype was recovered from a woman in her fifties or sixties who had recovered from COVID-19. The chain employs TRBV7-3 and TRBJ2-5; TRBD2 could be the D gene, as 6 bases match. Here the CDR3 is given as CASSLTGGQETQYF. The DNA reads TGTGCCAGCAGCTTAACGGGAGGACAAGAGACCCAGTACTTC. Beyond the CDR3, the reference TRBV7-3 and TRBJ2-5 genes provide the residues; the full variable domain reads: GAGVSQTPSNKVTEKGKYVELRCDPISGHTALYWYRQSLGQGPEFLIYFQGTGAADDSGLPNDRFFAVRPEGSVSTLKIQRTERGDSAVYLCASSLTGGQETQYFGPGTRLLVL.